The TCR beta chain described here comes from a study of T cells in Graves' hyperthyroidism and ophthalmopathy. This clonotype was seen just once. RNA transcripts gave rise to amplified TCR beta CDR3 regions. A first-round RT-PCR of the TCR CDR3 used the HTBI primer set. TCRdb reprocessed the multiplex PCR reads with MiXCR, giving one entry per CDR3 protein. The data hold about 610,000 distinct CDR3 sequences, with about 14% observed a single time. The sequencing sample was made of blood. The source is a woman aged 40-49 years with Graves' ophthalmopathy.

This CDR3 reads CASSGWADSYEQYF. The CDR3, as DNA: TGCGCCAGCAGTGGATGGGCAGACTCCTACGAGCAGTACTTC. The J gene is TRBJ2-7, the V gene TRBV10-2; unclear D gene. V lost 4 bases, J lost 0 bases, and 10 bases lay in between. Germline assignment: CDR1 WSHSY and CDR2 SAAADI. This CDR3 contains 14 residues.